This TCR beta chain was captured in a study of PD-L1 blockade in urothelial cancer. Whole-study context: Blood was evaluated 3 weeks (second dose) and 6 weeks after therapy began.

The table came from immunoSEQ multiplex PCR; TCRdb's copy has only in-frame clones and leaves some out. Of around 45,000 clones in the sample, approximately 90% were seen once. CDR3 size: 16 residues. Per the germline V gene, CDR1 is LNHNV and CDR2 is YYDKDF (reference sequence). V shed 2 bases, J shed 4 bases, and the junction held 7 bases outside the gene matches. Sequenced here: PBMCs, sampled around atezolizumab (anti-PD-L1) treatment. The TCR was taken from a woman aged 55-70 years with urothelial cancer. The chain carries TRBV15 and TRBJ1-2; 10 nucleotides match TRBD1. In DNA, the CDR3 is TGTGCCACCAGCAGACTACAGGACAGGGGGACCTATGGCTACACCTTC. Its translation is CATSRLQDRGTYGYTF.